This is a list of T cell receptor beta chains from one sample in a study of T cells in tuberculosis. TCRdb's table, derived via immunoSEQ multiplex PCR, lists solely in-frame clones and lacks some. The top ten hold approximately 6.2% of the sample, which has 30,000 to 35,000 clones, 97% seen once. Sequenced: PBMCs. All receptors derive from a donor aged 10-29 years with latent tuberculosis or without tuberculosis infection. Both conserved end residues are part of each CDR3. D genes are given only for firm matches. Only some rows state a clone size, as once, few, many or a class for expanded clones.

j_call: TRBJ1-2; clone_size: .; d_call: .; v_call: TRBV30; cdr3_nt: TGTGCCTGGAGGACGGGACAAAAAGAAGGGGGCTACACCTTC; cdr3_aa: CAWRTGQKEGGYTF
j_call: TRBJ2-7; clone_size: .; d_call: .; v_call: TRBV7-2; cdr3_nt: TGTGCCAGCAGTCATACAGGCGCCTCCTACGAGCAGTACTTC; cdr3_aa: CASSHTGASYEQYF
j_call: TRBJ2-7; clone_size: .; d_call: .; v_call: TRBV19; cdr3_nt: TGTGCCAGTAGTATAGTCCCAACAGGGCCCTACGAGCAGTACTTC; cdr3_aa: CASSIVPTGPYEQYF
j_call: TRBJ1-5; clone_size: .; d_call: .; v_call: TRBV6-1; cdr3_nt: TGTGCCAGCAGTGAAGTTTCCAGGTTAAGCCTGCCCCAGCATTTT; cdr3_aa: CASSEVSRLSLPQHF
j_call: TRBJ1-2; clone_size: .; d_call: TRBD1; v_call: TRBV19; cdr3_nt: TGTGCCAGTAGTATAAATTCCCCGGGACAGGGGGCAAGTTCGGACGGCTACACCTTC; cdr3_aa: CASSINSPGQGASSDGYTF
j_call: TRBJ2-1; clone_size: .; d_call: .; v_call: TRBV2; cdr3_nt: TGTGCCAGCAACTCCCGGGGGATTCAATACAATGAGCAGTTCTTC; cdr3_aa: CASNSRGIQYNEQFF
j_call: TRBJ2-7; clone_size: .; d_call: .; v_call: TRBV7-6; cdr3_nt: TGTGCCAGCAGCTTTCGTAGAGGGAGCTCCTACGAGCAGTACTTC; cdr3_aa: CASSFRRGSSYEQYF
j_call: TRBJ2-3; clone_size: .; d_call: .; v_call: TRBV4-2; cdr3_nt: TGTGCCAGCAGCCAAAAAGGGGGGAGGGAGCCGGATACGCAGTATTTT; cdr3_aa: CASSQKGGREPDTQYF
j_call: TRBJ2-3; clone_size: once; d_call: .; v_call: TRBV2; cdr3_nt: TGTGCCAGCAACCGGGAAGGTCGCACAGATACGCAGTATTTT; cdr3_aa: CASNREGRTDTQYF
j_call: TRBJ1-2; clone_size: .; d_call: TRBD1; v_call: TRBV25-1; cdr3_nt: TGTGCCAGCCGACAGGAGGGACAGGGGGTAAGGTACACCTTC; cdr3_aa: CASRQEGQGVRYTF
j_call: TRBJ2-6; clone_size: .; d_call: .; v_call: TRBV18; cdr3_nt: TGTGCCAGCTCACCATATTGGCAGGCCCCTTCTGGGGCCAACGTCCTGACTTTC; cdr3_aa: CASSPYWQAPSGANVLTF
j_call: TRBJ1-2; clone_size: .; d_call: TRBD1; v_call: TRBV18; cdr3_nt: TGTGCCAGCTCACCCGGACAGGGGCGATATAACTATGGCTACACCTTC; cdr3_aa: CASSPGQGRYNYGYTF
j_call: TRBJ2-3; clone_size: .; d_call: .; v_call: TRBV5-4; cdr3_nt: TGTGCCAGTAGCTTCGTCCCCGGGAGCACAGATACGCAGTATTTT; cdr3_aa: CASSFVPGSTDTQYF
j_call: TRBJ1-2; clone_size: .; d_call: TRBD1; v_call: TRBV2; cdr3_nt: TGTGCCAGCAGTTCTCGACAGGGGGCTTATGGCTACACCTTC; cdr3_aa: CASSSRQGAYGYTF
j_call: TRBJ2-6; clone_size: .; d_call: .; v_call: TRBV5-1; cdr3_nt: TGCGCCAGCCAAACCCTATCTGGGGCCAACGTCCTGACTTTC; cdr3_aa: CASQTLSGANVLTF
j_call: TRBJ1-1; clone_size: .; d_call: .; v_call: TRBV18; cdr3_nt: TGTGCCAGCTCACCGGGCACACAGCAGAACACTGAAGCTTTCTTT; cdr3_aa: CASSPGTQQNTEAFF
j_call: TRBJ2-1; clone_size: .; d_call: TRBD2; v_call: TRBV11-2; cdr3_nt: TGTGCCAGCAGCTTTACTAGCGGGAACGATGAGCAGTTCTTC; cdr3_aa: CASSFTSGNDEQFF
j_call: TRBJ1-4; clone_size: .; d_call: TRBD1; v_call: TRBV10-3; cdr3_nt: TGTGCCATCAGTGAACGGACAGGGGGCGGTTTGGATGAAAAACTGTTTTTT; cdr3_aa: CAISERTGGGLDEKLFF
j_call: TRBJ2-7; clone_size: .; d_call: TRBD1; v_call: TRBV11-2; cdr3_nt: TGTGCCAGCAGCAACCGACGGGACAGGGGGCTAGGGGAGCAGTACTTC; cdr3_aa: CASSNRRDRGLGEQYF
j_call: TRBJ2-3; clone_size: once; d_call: .; v_call: TRBV7-2; cdr3_nt: TGTGCCAGCAGCGCCATAGGGGGTTTGTTAGCAACAGATACGCAGTATTTT; cdr3_aa: CASSAIGGLLATDTQYF
j_call: TRBJ1-4; clone_size: .; d_call: TRBD1; v_call: TRBV2; cdr3_nt: TGTGCCAGCAGTGGGACAGGGGGGAAGGAAAAACTGTTTTTT; cdr3_aa: CASSGTGGKEKLFF
j_call: TRBJ2-5; clone_size: .; d_call: .; v_call: TRBV7-8; cdr3_nt: TGTGCCAGCTCTACCGGGGAAAAAGAGACCCAGTACTTC; cdr3_aa: CASSTGEKETQYF
j_call: TRBJ1-1; clone_size: once; d_call: .; v_call: TRBV18; cdr3_nt: TGTGCCAGCTCACCGAGACGGGAATTGAACACTGAAGCTTTCTTT; cdr3_aa: CASSPRRELNTEAFF
j_call: TRBJ2-7; clone_size: .; d_call: TRBD1; v_call: TRBV5-6; cdr3_nt: TGTGCCAGCAGTTTGGGACAGGGTCGGGAGTACTTC; cdr3_aa: CASSLGQGREYF
j_call: TRBJ2-2; clone_size: .; d_call: .; v_call: TRBV2; cdr3_nt: TGTGCCAGCAGTGAAGCGTTATTTAACAGTCCGAACACCGGGGAGCTGTTTTTT; cdr3_aa: CASSEALFNSPNTGELFF
j_call: TRBJ2-7; clone_size: .; d_call: TRBD1; v_call: TRBV25-1; cdr3_nt: TGTGCCAGCAGCCGGGGACAGGGATCCTACGAGCAGTACTTC; cdr3_aa: CASSRGQGSYEQYF
j_call: TRBJ2-5; clone_size: .; d_call: .; v_call: TRBV2; cdr3_nt: TGTGCCAGCACGGCGGTAGCGACGACCCAGTACTTC; cdr3_aa: CASTAVATTQYF
j_call: TRBJ2-5; clone_size: .; d_call: TRBD1; v_call: TRBV5-1; cdr3_nt: TGCGCCAGCAGCTTGATCTGGGGCGGACAGGGGGCGAAGACCCAGTACTTC; cdr3_aa: CASSLIWGGQGAKTQYF
j_call: TRBJ1-5; clone_size: .; d_call: TRBD1; v_call: TRBV5-1; cdr3_nt: TGCGCCAGCAGCTTAGGTGGACAGGGGGCATATCAGCCCCAGCATTTT; cdr3_aa: CASSLGGQGAYQPQHF
j_call: TRBJ2-1; clone_size: .; d_call: .; v_call: TRBV2; cdr3_nt: TGTGCCAGCAGTGAGAGGACATTGTCCTACAATGAGCAGTTCTTC; cdr3_aa: CASSERTLSYNEQFF
j_call: TRBJ2-7; clone_size: once; d_call: .; v_call: TRBV5-1; cdr3_nt: TGCGCCAGCAGCTCCCAGGGCGAGCAGTACTTC; cdr3_aa: CASSSQGEQYF
j_call: TRBJ1-1; clone_size: .; d_call: TRBD1; v_call: TRBV19; cdr3_nt: TGTGCCAGTACCTCGACAGGGGGCGGCCCTGAAGCTTTCTTT; cdr3_aa: CASTSTGGGPEAFF
j_call: TRBJ2-1; clone_size: .; d_call: TRBD2; v_call: TRBV4-2; cdr3_nt: TGTGCCAGCAGCAGATCGGGAGCGGGAGAAGACAATGAGCAGTTCTTC; cdr3_aa: CASSRSGAGEDNEQFF
j_call: TRBJ2-1; clone_size: .; d_call: TRBD2; v_call: TRBV28; cdr3_nt: TGTGCCAGCAGTTTCGAACGGGGGGGTTCCTACAATGAGCAGTTCTTC; cdr3_aa: CASSFERGGSYNEQFF
j_call: TRBJ2-7; clone_size: .; d_call: .; v_call: TRBV19; cdr3_nt: TGTGCCAGTAGTATAGGCGCAACAGGTAGCTACGAGCAGTACTTC; cdr3_aa: CASSIGATGSYEQYF
j_call: TRBJ2-7; clone_size: .; d_call: TRBD1; v_call: TRBV18; cdr3_nt: TGTGCCAGCTCACCGACAGGGTTTTACGAGCAGTACTTC; cdr3_aa: CASSPTGFYEQYF
j_call: TRBJ1-2; clone_size: .; d_call: .; v_call: TRBV27; cdr3_nt: TGTGCCAGCAGTTTAAAGAGGTGGACAGACCCCCCCTATGGCTACACCTTC; cdr3_aa: CASSLKRWTDPPYGYTF
j_call: TRBJ2-7; clone_size: once; d_call: .; v_call: TRBV7-9; cdr3_nt: TGTGCCAGCAGCTTAGGGACAACAAGCGAGCAGTACTTC; cdr3_aa: CASSLGTTSEQYF
j_call: TRBJ2-7; clone_size: .; d_call: TRBD1; v_call: TRBV6-5; cdr3_nt: TGTGCCAGCAGTTACCGCGGGACAGGGGGCGACGAGCAGTACTTC; cdr3_aa: CASSYRGTGGDEQYF
j_call: TRBJ2-4; clone_size: .; d_call: .; v_call: TRBV19; cdr3_nt: TGTGCCAGTAACACGGACAAGAATAAAAACATTCAGTACTTC; cdr3_aa: CASNTDKNKNIQYF
j_call: TRBJ2-7; clone_size: .; d_call: .; v_call: TRBV11-2; cdr3_nt: TGTGCCAGCGCCCTAGGGGTTTACGAGCAGTACTTC; cdr3_aa: CASALGVYEQYF
j_call: TRBJ2-3; clone_size: .; d_call: .; v_call: TRBV30; cdr3_nt: TGTGCCTGGAAGCAGGGGAGTAGCACAGATACGCAGTATTTT; cdr3_aa: CAWKQGSSTDTQYF
j_call: TRBJ1-2; clone_size: .; d_call: TRBD1; v_call: TRBV5-1; cdr3_nt: TGCGCCAGCAGCTCCCGGGACAGGGAAATTAAGGGAGGCTACACCTTC; cdr3_aa: CASSSRDREIKGGYTF
j_call: TRBJ2-1; clone_size: .; d_call: .; v_call: TRBV27; cdr3_nt: TGTGCCAGCAGTTTAGCGGGTAGCTCCTACAATGAGCAGTTCTTC; cdr3_aa: CASSLAGSSYNEQFF
j_call: TRBJ2-2; clone_size: .; d_call: .; v_call: TRBV28; cdr3_nt: TGTGCCAGCAGCTTGGGCACACCGAACACCGGGGAGCTGTTTTTT; cdr3_aa: CASSLGTPNTGELFF